This T cell receptor (beta chain) was captured by sequencing in a study of T cells after yellow fever vaccination (dated by TCRdb to 2018 to 2020). A note on the overall study: The SMART-Seq v4 Ultra Low Input RNA kit was used to prepare libraries from fractions with low cell numbers. Bulk TCR alpha and beta repertoires were sequenced longitudinally to track T-cell clones before and after primary and booster YFV17D yellow fever vaccination. Blood was collected at multiple timepoints before and after primary and secondary immunization, and bulk PBMC replicates and cell subsets were isolated. Two healthy male donors made up the cohort, one aged 18 to 30 years and the other aged 30 to 39 years. What the work shows at the level of the full study, not this receptor alone: After the booster, most of the clones that had expanded following primary vaccination were detected again (about 95% of CD4 and roughly 90% of CD8), which suggests that memory was broadly maintained. FACS-sorted repertoires could contain abundant contaminating clonotypes from the bulk population, so computational filtering was required. Because the study included only two donors, the extent to which the findings can be generalized is limited. Compared with the primary T-cell response, the secondary T-cell response was faster but weaker, reaching its peak on day 5 rather than on day 15. A small fraction of clonotypes showed up in both the CD4 and CD8 compartments, probably as a result of convergent recombination.

Synthesis of TCR cDNA relied on 5'RACE template switching, a step that introduced a universal primer site along with unique molecular identifiers. Priming of cDNA synthesis was performed from both the TCR alpha and TCR beta constant segments. Libraries were amplified in two PCR steps, with sample barcodes and sequencing adapters added in the second step. Sequencing of libraries was done on Illumina HiSeq 2500 (2x100 bp) or NovaSeq (2x150 bp). In the authors' own workflow: MIGEC was used to demultiplex reads and collapse the reads into UMI consensus sequences, and MiXCR was used for V(D)J alignment. Vaccine-responding clonotypes were identified with edgeR using replicate PBMC samples, with FDR below 0.01 and a log2 fold change above 5 up to day 15 being required. CD4 or CD8 identity was assigned to each bulk clonotype according to whether the clonotype was present at higher abundance in the sequenced CD4 repertoire or the sequenced CD8 repertoire. Clones were called with MiXCR by TCRdb after fastp trimmed the public reads at Q25, and only in-frame beta chains were retained. Rows are combined by CDR3 protein, so each entry shows the most common genes and DNA. The V and J calls here are based on TCRdb, not the publication. In this sample the table shows approximately 510,000 distinct CDR3 sequences, 20% to 25% of which occur a single time. The ten largest clones add up to 16% of the sample.

Including cysteine and phenylalanine, the CDR3 has 15 amino acids. Only the CDR3 part of the read is kept: 45 bases, read in frame from the first base. For this chain, trimming is 8 bases at the V end and 7 bases at the J end, and the number of junction bases without a gene match is 10. CDR1 and CDR2 (KGHSH, LQKENI) derive from the germline V gene. The label giving this sample's treatment or condition can be read as: live attenuated yellow fever vaccine strain. At each blood-draw timepoint, two biological replicates of bulk PBMCs were obtained. A standard Ficoll-Paque protocol was used to isolate PBMCs from peripheral blood. TriZol was used to extract RNA from bulk PBMCs, from CD4 and CD8 fractions, and from dextramer-positive and dextramer-negative fractions. Notes on this clonotype: Its antigen is currently not known. Per-nucleotide qualities are absent, and no much larger clonotype sits a single base away.

This TCR came from a man aged 18 to 30 who received the YFV17D yellow fever vaccine. The sample was PBMCs, taken approximately 22 days after the first yellow fever vaccination. The sequence joins TRBV18 to TRBJ2-1; a stretch of 11 junction bases matches TRBD2. In nucleotides, the sequence is TGTGCCAGCACATCCCTAGCGGGGGGAATTAATGAGCAGTTCTTC. This sequence encodes CASTSLAGGINEQFF.